This T cell receptor (beta chain) was captured in a study of blood T cell repertoires in COVID-19. Looking at the study overall: COVID-19 samples from acute and convalescent phases originated in the United States, Italy and Spain.

Original data processing: The authors estimated nucleated cell counts from reference gene primer amplification. Profiled with immunoSEQ multiplex PCR; TCRdb holds only in-frame clones, not every one. V and J calls and clone size are as listed in that table; D and trimming were resolved from the DNA. The table shows roughly 200,000 clones, with roughly 86% occurring only once. This CDR3 is 15 amino acids long. J was trimmed by 5 bases and V by 3 bases; bases with no gene match: 8. Per germline, CDR1 SGDLS and CDR2 YYNGEE. Study members were between roughly 18 and 89 years old and lived in 24 US regions.

Sequencing input: PBMCs or T cells enriched from blood (not recorded which). The origin of this receptor is a man aged 35 to 55 with acute COVID-19. V is TRBV9 and J is TRBJ2-1, with 7 bases that match TRBD2. DNA for the CDR3: TGTGCCAGCAGCGCCGGACTAGGGGCCCACAATGAGCAGTTCTTC. This encodes CASSAGLGAHNEQFF.